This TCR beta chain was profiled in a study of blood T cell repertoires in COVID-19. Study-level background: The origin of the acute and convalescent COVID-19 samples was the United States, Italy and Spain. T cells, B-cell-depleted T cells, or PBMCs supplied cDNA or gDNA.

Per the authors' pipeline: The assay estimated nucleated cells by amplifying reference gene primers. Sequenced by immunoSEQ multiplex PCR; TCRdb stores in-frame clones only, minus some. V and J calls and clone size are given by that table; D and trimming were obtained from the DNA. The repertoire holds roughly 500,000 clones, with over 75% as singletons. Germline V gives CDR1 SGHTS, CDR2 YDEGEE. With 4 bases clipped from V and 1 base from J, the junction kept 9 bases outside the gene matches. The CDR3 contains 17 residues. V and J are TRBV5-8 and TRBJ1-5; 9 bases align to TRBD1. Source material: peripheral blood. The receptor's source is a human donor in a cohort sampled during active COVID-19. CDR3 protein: CASSKIQGANSNQPQHF. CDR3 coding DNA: TGTGCCAGCAGCAAGATACAGGGGGCAAACAGCAATCAGCCCCAGCATTTT.